This TCR beta chain emerged from a study of blood T cell repertoires in COVID-19. Study in general: Samples representing acute and convalescent COVID-19 were sourced from the United States, Italy and Spain. Nucleic acid was either cDNA or gDNA, and it came from T cells, B-cell-depleted T cells, or PBMCs.

Repertoires were generated with immunoSEQ multiplex PCR, while TCRdb's copy carries only in-frame clones and drops some. Among under 150,000 clones listed, approximately 84% were seen once. CDR1 SGHRS and CDR2 YFSETQ come from the germline V gene. Trimming cost V 0 bases and J 5 bases, with 5 bases left between them. This CDR3 is 12 amino acids long. The sequence came from a man between 65 and 79 years old with active or convalescent COVID-19. This sequence joins TRBV5-1 and TRBJ2-5, with D uncertain. The sample consisted of peripheral blood. The CDR3 here is CASSLASETQYF. In DNA, the CDR3 is TGCGCCAGCAGCTTGGCGTCCGAGACCCAGTACTTC.